Presented here are 7 T cell receptor beta chains from one specimen sequenced in a study of control samples from healthy donors and cancer patients. The assay was immunoSEQ multiplex PCR, and TCRdb's table has in-frame clones only and misses some. The table includes about 80,000 clones, around 92% detected once. Sample: blood. The receptors originated from a man aged 50 or older in good health.

The genes are TRBV3-1 (or the pseudogene TRBV3-2) and TRBJ2-3; D is undetermined. CDR3 length equals 16 residues. The germline V gene has CDR1 LGHDT and CDR2 YNNKEL (reference sequence). Trimming removed 4 bases from V and 2 bases from J, with 16 bases in between. The CDR3 sequence: CASSPLGGSNTDTQYF. CDR3 in DNA: TGTGCCAGCAGCCCCTTGGGCGGTTCTAACACAGATACGCAGTATTTT.

The chain couples TRBV11-2 to TRBJ2-1, with 9 positions matching TRBD2. This CDR3 comprises 16 residues. Germline V gene sequence: CDR1 SGHAT, CDR2 FQNNGV. V shed 0 bases, J shed 2 bases, and the junction held 2 bases outside the gene matches. The CDR3 DNA is TGTGCCAGCAGCTTAGATCAGCGGGGGGCCTACAATGAGCAGTTCTTC. It yields the protein CASSLDQRGAYNEQFF.

This clone is a singleton in its sample. The chain links TRBV2 to TRBJ2-5; 7 nucleotides align to TRBD1. The CDR3 is 14 residues long. The germline CDR1 and CDR2 sequences are SNHLY and FYNNEI. V dropped 6 bases and J dropped 1; count of bases not matched to a gene: 5. The CDR3 DNA reads as TGTGCCAGCAGACGGACAGGCGTCCAAGAGACCCAGTACTTC. Its protein product is CASRRTGVQETQYF.

V is TRBV5-6 and J is TRBJ1-1, with D maybe TRBD1 (6 bases). The CDR3 loop spans 15 amino acids. Trimming took 4 bases from V and 4 from J, leaving 17 bases between them. Germline-derived CDR1 and CDR2 are SGHDT and YYEEEE. The CDR3 DNA reads as TGTGCCAGCAGCACCTTAAAGGACAGCACCACTGAAGCTTTCTTT. Translated, it gives CASSTLKDSTTEAFF.

The V call is TRBV5-6, the J call TRBJ1-2; 8 bases match TRBD1. The V and J ends lost 2 bases and 6 bases, in that order; junction bases with no gene match: 6. CDR3 size: 14 residues. In germline, CDR1 is SGHDT, CDR2 YYEEEE. The CDR3 coding sequence is TGTGCCAGCAGCTTCGACAGGGGAGGGAATGGCTACACCTTC. As protein: CASSFDRGGNGYTF.

CDR3 in DNA: TGTGCCACCGAAGGTCTGAATGAGCAGTTCTTC. This translates into CATEGLNEQFF. V and J are TRBV10-3 and TRBJ2-1; unclear D gene. V was clipped by 10 bases and J by 7 bases, with 11 bases between them. Germline CDR1 reads ENHRY; CDR2 reads SYGVKD. The CDR3 loop spans 11 amino acids.

The chain is built from TRBV7-3 and TRBJ1-6; tentative D call: TRBD1 (6 bases). This CDR3 comprises 15 residues. V shed 3 bases and J shed 10 bases, with 16 bases lying between them. The V gene's germline CDR1 is SGHTA and CDR2 FQGTGA. The CDR3 protein is CASSLTGGDASPLHF. As DNA, the CDR3 is TGTGCCAGCAGCTTGACAGGAGGGGACGCATCACCCCTCCACTTT. Variable domain in full (rest from reference TRBV7-3 and TRBJ1-6): GAGVSQTPSNKVTEKGKYVELRCDPISGHTALYWYRQSLGQGPEFLIYFQGTGAADDSGLPNDRFFAVRPEGSVSTLKIQRTERGDSAVYLCASSLTGGDASPLHFGNGTRLTVT.